The clone carrying this T cell receptor (beta chain) came up many times. There are 15 residues in the CDR3. In germline, CDR1 is MGHRA, CDR2 YSYEKL. Trimming stripped 2 bases from V and 8 bases from J, with 18 bases between. These data belong to a study of T cell repertoires in cytomegalovirus infection. Each CDR3 protein gets one entry after TCRdb re-called the reads with MiXCR. This table holds roughly 640,000 distinct CDR3 sequences, 24% found once. This sequence was found in a human donor in good health (CMV status not recorded). Some clones in this sample may be carry-over from other donors' samples. V and J are TRBV4-1 and TRBJ1-2; no clear D. The sample taken for sequencing was CD8+ T cells from PBMCs. CDR3 protein: CASSQNPRRPMGYTF. In nucleotides, the CDR3 is TGCGCCAGCAGCCAAAATCCGAGGAGGCCCATGGGCTACACCTTC.